This T cell receptor beta chain comes out of a study of cytomegalovirus exposure and HLA in healthy donors. Study-level information: Approximately 85 million unique TCRs from HLA-typed donors made up an early data release. Of the donors genotyped, 300 to 500 in all, about 82% fell in the Caucasian-associated ancestry cluster.

The CDR3 spans 14 residues. Germline loops: CDR1 SEHNR, CDR2 FQNEAQ (reference sequence). V gave up 3 bases and J gave up 1 base; unmatched junction bases: 1. Study-wide points: A classifier reportedly called cytomegalovirus status with high sensitivity and specificity.

In the PCR, 60 Vbeta and 13 Jbeta primers were used. Sequencing used immunoSEQ multiplex PCR; TCRdb keeps in-frame clones, though not all of them. The sample records approximately 100,000 clones, 75% being singletons. About this clone itself: Its specificity is unknown.

This clonotype was obtained from a man between 45 and 60 years old in good health and CMV-seronegative. Specimen: PBMCs. The V call is TRBV7-9, the J call TRBJ2-3; 7 nucleotides line up with TRBD2. The CDR3: CASSFAGGTDTQYF. The CDR3, as DNA: TGTGCCAGCAGCTTCGCGGGGGGCACAGATACGCAGTATTTT.